The following is a T cell receptor (beta chain) sequence with its context. The antigen remains undetermined. The data originate from a study of cytomegalovirus exposure and HLA in healthy donors. Study-level points and caveats: In a later analysis, TCR beta V- and J-gene trimming was associated with a missense DCLRE1C variant. In a later analysis, across HLA loci, associated TCR counts were highest for DRB1, lowest for HLA-C. Sequencing likely produced, as an artifact, a cluster of highly shared sequence variants. In a later analysis, specific HLA alleles were associated with 16,000 or so TCR beta sequences at a 0.05 false discovery rate.

The PCR used 60 Vbeta and 13 Jbeta primers. TCRdb's table, derived via immunoSEQ multiplex PCR, lists solely in-frame clones and lacks some. The sample has approximately 140,000 clones; about 80% are singletons. The CDR3 sequence is 19 residues long. CDR1 and CDR2 (germline): WNHNN, SYGVQD (reference sequence). The V and J ends lost 2 bases and 2 bases, in that order; junction bases with no gene match: 10. Source material: PBMCs. The chain uses TRBV10-1 and TRBJ1-4; 11 bases map to TRBD1. This TCR derives from a male donor in good health and CMV-seropositive. The CDR3 DNA reads TGCGCCAGCAGTGAGACAGGACAGGGGGCGGCTGGCACTAATGAAAAACTGTTTTTT. Protein sequence: CASSETGQGAAGTNEKLFF.